One and the same sample provided the 24 T cell receptor beta chains below, sequenced in a study of T cell responses to AZD1222 COVID-19 vaccine. The table came from immunoSEQ multiplex PCR; TCRdb's copy has only in-frame clones and leaves some out. The sample has some 120,000 clones, around nine tenths seen once. Specimen: peripheral blood, collected 28 days after the second AZD1222 dose. The receptor source for this set is an adult who received the AZD1222 COVID-19 vaccine.

The chain has TRBV5-1 and TRBJ1-2, with D possibly matching TRBD1 (5 bases). CDR3 length equals 13 residues. Germline values: CDR1 SGHRS, CDR2 YFSETQ. Trimming left V 2 bases short and J 2 bases short, with 7 bases between. DNA for the CDR3: TGCGCCAGCAGCTTAGGGGCCAACTATGGCTACACCTTC. This encodes CASSLGANYGYTF.

The chain has TRBV5-1 and TRBJ2-1; a weak D match, TRBD2 (6 bases). The V end was cut by 0 bases, the J end by 9 bases, with 19 bases between. The CDR3 consists of 16 residues. Germline values: CDR1 SGHRS, CDR2 YFSETQ. The CDR3 region has the DNA TGCGCCAGCAGCTTGGGTGTTAGCGGAGCCAGTGGTGAGCAGTTCTTC. Its protein is CASSLGVSGASGEQFF.

The chain links TRBV10-2 to TRBJ2-4; no reliable D call. Trimming removed 3 bases at V and 2 bases at J, with 8 bases between. CDR3 size: 14 residues. From germline, CDR1 is WSHSY and CDR2 SAAADI. DNA of the CDR3: TGCGCCAGCAGTGAAGGTCACTCCAAAAACATTCAGTACTTC. Encoded protein: CASSEGHSKNIQYF.

The chain links TRBV5-1 to TRBJ2-5; no firm D call. This CDR3 is 11 amino acids long. Trimming stripped 4 bases from V and 3 bases from J, with 4 bases between. Germline V CDR1 and CDR2: SGHRS, YFSETQ. Here the CDR3 reads CASSPEETQYF. The CDR3 region has the DNA TGCGCCAGCAGCCCAGAAGAGACCCAGTACTTC.

The chain uses TRBV12-2 and TRBJ2-7; TRBD1 reflects the table's D call only, with no check against the DNA. TRBV12-2 is a pseudogene locus. This CDR3 has 16 residues. CDR3 DNA: TGTGCAAGTCGCTCTGGGACATTTTCAAGCTCCTACGAGCAGTACTTC. Translated, it gives CASRSGTFSSSYEQYF.

The chain is built from TRBV27 and TRBJ2-7, with 8 bases lining up with TRBD1. The V gene's germline CDR1 is MNHEY and CDR2 SMNVEV (reference sequence). V lost 6 bases and J lost 5; bases outside the gene matches: 9. The CDR3 runs 14 residues. The CDR3 is CASSHGTGPNEQYF. For the CDR3, the DNA is TGTGCCAGCAGCCATGGGACAGGACCCAACGAGCAGTACTTC.

V gene TRBV18 combines with J gene TRBJ2-7; 9 positions match TRBD2. The germline gives CDR1 KGHSH, CDR2 LQKENI. Trimming took 2 bases from V and 5 from J; bases not matched to a gene: 10. The CDR3 runs to 16 residues. The CDR3 spells CASSPRSASGTHEQYF. CDR3 nucleotide sequence: TGTGCCAGCTCACCAAGGTCGGCTAGCGGGACCCACGAGCAGTACTTC.

The CDR3: CASSLDTTVSYNEQFF. In DNA, the CDR3 is TGTGCCAGCAGTTTAGACACGACAGTCTCCTACAATGAGCAGTTCTTC. The genes are TRBV27 and TRBJ2-1, with a tentative D call TRBD1 (5 bases). Between the trimmed V and J ends, which lost 2 bases and 0 bases, there was a span of 11 bases. CDR1 MNHEY and CDR2 SMNVEV come from the germline V gene (reference sequence). The CDR3 sequence is 16 residues long.

The chain is built from TRBV6-1 and TRBJ2-7, with 8 bases identical to TRBD2. After removal of 2 bases from V and 2 bases from J, the junction contained 11 bases not matched to a gene. The CDR3 sequence is 17 residues long. Germline CDR1 and CDR2: MNHNS and SASEGT. This CDR3 is CASSENVILADTYEQYF. The DNA of the CDR3 is TGTGCCAGCAGTGAAAACGTAATACTAGCGGATACCTACGAGCAGTACTTC.

The gene calls are TRBV7-9 and TRBJ2-2, with a possible D match to TRBD1 (6 bases). The V end was cut by 7 bases, the J end by 2 bases, with 14 bases between. This CDR3 comprises 15 residues. Per the germline V gene, CDR1 is SEHNR and CDR2 is FQNEAQ (reference sequence). The DNA for the CDR3 is TGTGCCAGCAACGCCGGGACATCTAACACCGGGGAGCTGTTTTTT. Translating it yields CASNAGTSNTGELFF.

This clone was seen only once. Here the CDR3 reads CASTGGENTGELFF. CDR3 nucleotide sequence: TGTGCCAGCACGGGGGGGGAGAACACCGGGGAGCTGTTTTTT. J is TRBJ2-2 and V is TRBV11-3; 8 bases are shared with TRBD2. Germline trimming cut 7 bases from V and 1 base from J; bases unmatched to any gene: 2. This CDR3 has 14 residues. CDR1 is SGHNT, CDR2 YENEEA, per germline. The complete variable domain, with remaining parts taken from reference TRBV11-3 and TRBJ2-2, reads EAGVVQSPRYKIIEKKQPVAFWCNPISGHNTLYWYLQNLGQGPELLIRYENEEAVDDSQLPKDRFSAERLKGVDSTLKIQPAELGDSAVYLCASTGGENTGELFFGEGSRLTVL.

Comment on this clone: One end of the junction is discordant with germline, which a read error may explain. The chain links TRBV7-9 to TRBJ1-3; D not resolved. Germline loops: CDR1 SEHNR, CDR2 FQNEAQ (reference sequence). CDR3 length: 13 residues. The CDR3 loop reads CASSLVSENTIYF. The CDR3 DNA reads TGTGCCAGCAGCTTAGTATCTGAAAACACCATATATTTT.

The chain carries TRBV7-3 and TRBJ2-1; D possibly corresponds to TRBD2 (6 bases). CDR1 is SGHTA and CDR2 is FQGTGA in the germline V gene. The ends were cut back, 1 base at V and 5 bases at J, with 9 bases in the middle. The CDR3 has 14 residues. CDR3 nucleotides: TGTGCCAGCAGCTTAAGAGCGGGCAACAATGAGCAGTTCTTC. Translation: CASSLRAGNNEQFF.

About this clone itself: Other DNA sequences from this sample encode an identical CDR3 as well. The chain employs TRBV19 and TRBJ1-5; D gene unclear. From germline, CDR1 is LNHDA and CDR2 SQIVND (reference sequence). V lost 4 bases and J 5 bases, leaving 9 bases between the germline ends. The CDR3 is 13 residues long. The CDR3 nucleotides read TGTGCCAGTAGTAGAGGACGGGATCAGCCCCAGCATTTT. Amino acid sequence: CASSRGRDQPQHF. Complete variable domain (other parts from reference TRBV19 and TRBJ1-5): DGGITQSPKYLFRKEGQNVTLSCEQNLNHDAMYWYRQDPGQGLRLIYYSQIVNDFQKGDIAEGYSVSREKKESFPLTVTSAQKNPTAFYLCASSRGRDQPQHFGDGTRLSIL.

The rearrangement joins TRBV30 to TRBJ1-1, with TRBD1 matching over 9 bases. V lost 2 bases, J lost 2 bases, and 6 bases stayed unmatched. Germline assignment: CDR1 GTSNPN and CDR2 SVGIG (reference sequence). This CDR3 has 15 amino acids. As DNA, the CDR3 is TGTGCCTGGAGTACGGGACAGGGCGCTAACACTGAAGCTTTCTTT. Its translation is CAWSTGQGANTEAFF.

J is TRBJ2-3 and V is TRBV27, with TRBD2 matching over 9 bases. This CDR3 is 16 amino acids long. CDR1 and CDR2 from the germline V gene are MNHEY and SMNVEV (reference sequence). The ends lost 2 bases at V and 5 bases at J; junction bases unmatched: 8. The CDR3 bases are TGTGCCAGCAGTTTAACCAGCGGGAGGCGGGGAGATACGCAGTATTTT. It codes for CASSLTSGRRGDTQYF.

This chain joins TRBV7-2 and TRBJ1-3, with D possibly being TRBD1 (6 bases). In germline, CDR1 is SGHTA, CDR2 FQGNSA. Trimming took 2 bases from V and 5 from J, leaving 10 bases between them. This CDR3 is 14 amino acids long. Here the CDR3 reads CASSLSQGRNTIYF. The CDR3 nucleotides read TGTGCCAGCAGCTTATCGCAGGGGAGAAACACCATATATTTT.

J is TRBJ1-6 and V is TRBV3-1 (or the pseudogene TRBV3-2); the D is unclear. V lost 1 base and J lost 7, with 8 bases in between. This CDR3 has 14 amino acids. CDR1 and CDR2 (germline): LGHDT, YNNKEL (reference sequence). The CDR3 reads CASSQGLGNSPLHF. The CDR3 nucleotides read TGTGCCAGCAGCCAAGGACTAGGAAATTCACCCCTCCACTTT.

The V call is TRBV10-2, the J call TRBJ1-1; possibly TRBD1 for D (5 bases). The CDR3 runs to 13 residues. Deletions cut 8 bases from V and 2 bases from J, with 12 bases between. CDR1 is WSHSY and CDR2 is SAAADI in the germline V gene. CDR3 sequence reads: CASEQALNTEAFF. The DNA for the CDR3 is TGCGCCAGCGAACAGGCACTAAACACTGAAGCTTTCTTT.

In this sample, this clone turned up a few times. The gene calls are TRBV2 and TRBJ1-1, with D possibly matching TRBD1 (5 bases). V lost 8 bases, J lost 5 bases, and 12 bases lay in between. The germline gives CDR1 SNHLY, CDR2 FYNNEI. This CDR3 has 12 residues. CDR3 sequence (DNA): TGTGCCAGCGGACGGGGGAGGACTGAAGCTTTCTTT. Translating it yields CASGRGRTEAFF.

The chain combines TRBV7-9 with TRBJ1-5; no reliable D call. V was trimmed by 5 bases and J by 10 bases, leaving 12 bases between them. The CDR3 consists of 12 residues. CDR1 is SEHNR and CDR2 is FQNEAQ in the germline V gene (reference sequence). CDR3 nucleotides: TGTGCCAGCAGCCTGGATGTGCCTCCCCAGCATTTT. This translates into CASSLDVPPQHF. Looking up the rest from reference TRBV7-9 and TRBJ1-5 gives the full variable domain: DTGVSQNPRHKITKRGQNVTFRCDPISEHNRLYWYRQTLGQGPEFLTYFQNEAQLEKSRLLSDRFSAERPKGSFSTLEIQRTEQGDSAMYLCASSLDVPPQHFGDGTRLSIL.

The V gene is TRBV13, the J gene TRBJ1-6; D unclear. This CDR3 is 14 amino acids long. CDR1 and CDR2 from the germline V gene are PRHDT and FYEKMQ (reference sequence). Trimming shortened V by 0 bases and J by 7 bases, and 7 bases separated the two germline ends. CDR3 DNA sequence: TGTGCCAGCAGCTTAGGCCTTGCAAATTCACCCCTCCACTTT. It translates to CASSLGLANSPLHF.

This clone was recorded only once. CDR3 coding DNA: TGTGCCAGCAGCTCCCGTGAAGGAAAACTGTTTTTT. Its translation is CASSSREGKLFF. The chain has TRBV7-9 and TRBJ1-4; D ambiguous. With 4 bases removed from V and 10 bases from J, the gap between germline ends came to 10 bases. The CDR3 is made up of 12 amino acids. The germline V gene has CDR1 SEHNR and CDR2 FQNEAQ (reference sequence).

The chain uses TRBV6-2 or TRBV6-3 and TRBJ1-5, with a weak D call TRBD1 (5 bases). Germline V lookup: CDR1 MNHEY, CDR2 SVGEGT. V was clipped by 2 bases and J by 2 bases, with 25 bases between them. The CDR3 loop spans 20 amino acids. The CDR3 region is CASSYKAGTGGFRGNQPQHF. The CDR3 DNA follows: TGTGCCAGCAGTTACAAGGCCGGGACGGGGGGTTTTCGGGGCAATCAGCCCCAGCATTTT.